The rows below give T cell receptor beta chains drawn from one sample of a study of neurological immune-mediated disorders. TCRdb reanalysed the 5' RACE reads using MiXCR and keeps one entry per CDR3 protein. The profile covers fewer than 20,000 distinct CDR3 sequences, with under 35% appearing a single time and around 30% taken by the ten largest. Sequenced sample: PBMCs. The receptors come from a man aged 45-65 years with HTLV-1-associated myelopathy (HAM/TSP). Both conserved end residues are part of each CDR3. The D gene is left open where the match is weak. Clone sizes are given selectively: once, few, many, or a class where the clone is expanded.

D,size,V,J,CDR3,DNA
NA,NA,TRBV23-1,TRBJ2-2,CASSTVVGGRAGELFF,TGCGCCAGCAGTACGGTTGTAGGAGGCAGGGCCGGGGAGCTGTTTTTT
TRBD1,NA,TRBV30,TRBJ1-2,CAWSVYGQGKGYTF,TGTGCCTGGAGTGTATACGGACAGGGCAAGGGCTACACCTTC
NA,NA,TRBV2,TRBJ2-6,CASSEGSGSGANVLTF,TGTGCCAGCAGTGAAGGGTCAGGGTCAGGGGCCAACGTCCTGACTTTC
NA,few,TRBV6-5,TRBJ2-3,CASSYSMGGRLEDTQYF,TGTGCCAGCAGTTACTCGATGGGCGGGCGACTGGAAGATACGCAGTATTTT
NA,many,TRBV6-5,TRBJ1-5,CASRTDFNQPQHF,TGTGCCAGCAGGACAGATTTCAATCAGCCCCAGCATTTT
NA,few,TRBV7-2,TRBJ2-3,CASSSGNTDTQYF,TGTGCCAGCAGCTCGGGAAATACAGATACGCAGTATTTT
TRBD1,many,TRBV20-1,TRBJ2-7,CSARGQGDGQYF,TGCAGTGCTAGAGGACAGGGCGATGGGCAGTACTTC
NA,NA,TRBV2,TRBJ1-2,CASSEWGGYGYTF,TGTGCCAGCAGTGAATGGGGGGGCTATGGCTACACCTTC
NA,NA,TRBV7-2,TRBJ2-7,CASSPTRGAAYEQYF,TGTGCCAGCAGCCCGACCAGAGGAGCGGCTTACGAGCAGTACTTC
TRBD2,many,TRBV18,TRBJ2-7,CASSPPSAGGTHEQYF,TGTGCCAGCTCACCACCGTCAGCGGGAGGTACCCACGAGCAGTACTTC
NA,NA,TRBV5-1,TRBJ1-2,CASSLAQLGGRKGYTF,TGCGCCAGCAGCTTGGCCCAACTTGGGGGGCGAAAAGGCTACACCTTC
NA,medium-sized,TRBV12-3/TRBV12-4,TRBJ2-1,CASSTGGYNEQFF,TGTGCCAGCAGTACAGGAGGGTACAATGAGCAGTTCTTC
NA,few,TRBV3-1,TRBJ1-1,CASSQAAGQDEAFF,TGTGCCAGCAGCCAAGCGGCAGGGCAGGATGAAGCTTTCTTT
TRBD2,few,TRBV29-1,TRBJ2-3,CSVEGGGTGADTQYF,TGCAGCGTTGAAGGCGGGGGGACCGGCGCAGATACGCAGTATTTT
TRBD2,NA,TRBV7-2,TRBJ2-3,CASSPLAGGPWSSDTQYF,TGTGCCAGCAGCCCTCTAGCGGGGGGTCCATGGAGCTCAGATACGCAGTATTTT
NA,NA,TRBV5-1,TRBJ1-1,CASSLGGRAEAFF,TGCGCCAGCAGCTTGGGGGGAAGGGCTGAAGCTTTCTTT
NA,NA,TRBV20-1,TRBJ2-7,CSAREVTGLSYEQYF,TGCAGTGCTAGAGAGGTTACAGGTCTCTCCTACGAGCAGTACTTC
TRBD1,few,TRBV20-1,TRBJ1-4,CSALQGDNEKLFF,TGCAGTGCCCTACAGGGGGATAATGAAAAACTGTTTTTT
NA,NA,TRBV20-1,TRBJ1-4,CSARDTWNEKLFF,TGCAGTGCAAGGGACACTTGGAATGAAAAACTGTTTTTT
NA,few,TRBV7-3,TRBJ1-6,CASSLRRGESSPLHF,TGTGCCAGCAGCTTAAGACGGGGAGAGAGTTCACCCCTCCACTTT
NA,many,TRBV14,TRBJ1-3,CASSLLQLSGNTIYF,TGTGCCAGCAGCCTCTTACAGCTCTCTGGAAACACCATATATTTT
NA,NA,TRBV5-4,TRBJ2-7,CASNFAGPSYEQYF,TGTGCCAGCAACTTTGCGGGCCCGTCCTACGAGCAGTACTTC